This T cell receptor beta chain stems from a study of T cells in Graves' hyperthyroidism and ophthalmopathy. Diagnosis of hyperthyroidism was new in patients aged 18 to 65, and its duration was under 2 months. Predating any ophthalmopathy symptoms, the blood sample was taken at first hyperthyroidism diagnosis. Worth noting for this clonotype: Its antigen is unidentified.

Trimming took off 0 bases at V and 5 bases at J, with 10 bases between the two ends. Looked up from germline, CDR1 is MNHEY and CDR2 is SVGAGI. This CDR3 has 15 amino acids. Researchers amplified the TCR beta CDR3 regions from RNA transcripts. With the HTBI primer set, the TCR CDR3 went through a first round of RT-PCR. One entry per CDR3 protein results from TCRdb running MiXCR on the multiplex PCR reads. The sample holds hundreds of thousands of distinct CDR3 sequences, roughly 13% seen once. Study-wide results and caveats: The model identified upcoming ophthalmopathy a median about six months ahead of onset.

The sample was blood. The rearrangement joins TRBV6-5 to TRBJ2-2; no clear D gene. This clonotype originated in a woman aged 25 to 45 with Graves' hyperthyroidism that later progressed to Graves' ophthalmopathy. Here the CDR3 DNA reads TGTGCCAGCAGTTACTCCGAGTCCGGGACCGGGGAGCTGTTTTTT. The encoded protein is CASSYSESGTGELFF.